This passage covers 19 T cell receptor beta chains from one sample sequenced in a study of blood T cells in healthy people across ages (dated by TCRdb to between 2014 and 2016). The protocol used for the library was 5' RACE. Sequenced using an Illumina HiSeq 2500. A second roughly 7 to 12 cycle PCR used a sample-barcoded 5' primer and a J-beta primer mix. TCRdb applied fastp at Q25 and MiXCR to the public reads, then kept only in-frame beta chains. Each entry is one CDR3 protein sequence, shown with its most common DNA and genes. In this sample the table shows roughly 1,100,000 distinct CDR3 sequences, around 25% of which occur a single time. The biggest ten clones account for 0.65% to 0.75% of the sample. These same data were also listed under a study on T cells of mothers and their children.

The sequenced material came from blood. Receptors were obtained from a girl aged 2-15 years in good health.

This clonotype was seen only a few times. The V and J genes are TRBV3-1 and TRBJ1-2, with a tentative D call TRBD1 (6 bases). Germline assignment: CDR1 LGHDT and CDR2 YNNKEL (reference sequence). Trimming removed 3 bases from V and 8 bases from J, with 16 bases in between. This CDR3 has 14 amino acids. The CDR3 region has the DNA TGTGCCAGCAGCCACCGAGGGGGAATGGAGGGCTACACCTTC. Amino acids: CASSHRGGMEGYTF. Full variable domain (missing parts from reference TRBV3-1 and TRBJ1-2): DTAVSQTPKYLVTQMGNDKSIKCEQNLGHDTMYWYKQDSKKFLKIMFSYNNKELIINETVPNRFSPKSPDKAHLNLHINSLELGDSAVYFCASSHRGGMEGYTFGSGTRLTVV.

The rearrangement joins TRBV20-1 to TRBJ1-2, with a tentative D call TRBD1 (5 bases). Germline loops: CDR1 DFQATT, CDR2 SNEGSKA (reference sequence). The CDR3 has 12 amino acids. The V and J ends lost 0 bases and 8 bases respectively, with 10 bases between them. CDR3 sequence (DNA): TGCAGTGCTAGAGATACAGGCCAGGGCTACACCTTC. Amino acids: CSARDTGQGYTF.

The chain uses TRBV5-5 and TRBJ2-7; 9 bases fit TRBD2. Germline V gene sequence: CDR1 SGHKS, CDR2 YYEKEE (reference sequence). The CDR3 totals 15 residues. J was trimmed by 3 bases and V by 0 bases; bases with no gene match: 4. Here the CDR3 DNA reads TGTGCCAGCAGCTTGGCCCTAGCGGGGTTCTACGAGCAGTACTTC. It specifies CASSLALAGFYEQYF.

This clonotype was detected only a few times. The chain employs TRBV9 and TRBJ1-2, with D tentatively TRBD1 (5 bases). Trimming removed 0 bases from V and 8 bases from J, with 17 bases in between. The V gene's germline CDR1 is SGDLS and CDR2 YYNGEE. The CDR3 sequence is 15 residues long. CDR3 nucleotides: TGTGCCAGCAGCGTAGGCGCCGTGGGGGATGGGGGCTACACCTTC. This translates into CASSVGAVGDGGYTF.

The chain couples TRBV5-1 to TRBJ2-5, with D hard to call. V dropped 0 bases and J dropped 2 bases, with 11 bases sitting between them. Per the germline V gene, CDR1 is SGHRS and CDR2 is YFSETQ. This CDR3 has 15 amino acids. The CDR3 nucleotides are TGCGCCAGCAGCTTGGAACCCCTAGTGCAAGAGACCCAGTACTTC. Amino acid sequence: CASSLEPLVQETQYF.

The chain employs TRBV6-2 or TRBV6-3 and TRBJ2-7; D ambiguous. This CDR3 has 15 residues. V lost 5 bases and J lost 3, with 17 bases in between. The germline gives CDR1 MNHEY, CDR2 SVGEGT. CDR3 region: CASSRPEANLYEQYF. CDR3 nucleotide sequence: TGTGCCAGCAGTCGTCCTGAAGCCAACCTCTACGAGCAGTACTTC.

The chain uses TRBV13 and TRBJ2-1, with 7 bases matching TRBD1. From germline, CDR1 is PRHDT and CDR2 FYEKMQ (reference sequence). Losses at the gene ends were 5 bases for V and 8 bases for J; bases not matched to a gene: 15. The CDR3 spans 16 residues. The CDR3 spells CASSTRDRDRWDEQFF. Here the CDR3 DNA reads TGTGCCAGCAGCACAAGAGACAGGGATCGGTGGGATGAGCAGTTCTTC.

The chain joins TRBV28 to TRBJ2-5; 7 bases are shared with TRBD2. Trimming took 5 bases from V and 4 from J; bases not matched to a gene: 13. This CDR3 is built from 16 residues. The germline gives CDR1 MDHEN, CDR2 SYDVKM. This chain's CDR3 is CASSPPGGSLAETQYF. The CDR3 nucleotides are TGTGCCAGCAGTCCCCCAGGCGGGAGTTTGGCAGAGACCCAGTACTTC. Using reference TRBV28 and TRBJ2-5 for the parts outside the CDR3, the full variable domain is DVKVTQSSRYLVKRTGEKVFLECVQDMDHENMFWYRQDPGLGLRLIYFSYDVKMKEKGDIPEGYSVSREKKERFSLILESASTNQTSMYLCASSPPGGSLAETQYFGPGTRLLVL.

There are many counts of this clonotype. This rearrangement joins TRBV5-5 to TRBJ2-1; D unresolved. CDR1 SGHKS and CDR2 YYEKEE come from the germline V gene (reference sequence). The CDR3 has 12 amino acids. The V and J ends lost 3 bases and 6 bases respectively, with 7 bases between them. This CDR3 is CASSSDFNEQFF. CDR3 nucleotides: TGTGCCAGCAGCTCTGACTTCAATGAGCAGTTCTTC.

This chain uses TRBV7-3 with TRBJ2-5; D might be TRBD1 or TRBD2, each matching 6 bases. Germline CDR1 and CDR2: SGHTA and FQGTGA. There are 14 residues in the CDR3. V shed 4 bases and J shed 7 bases, with 16 bases lying between them. CDR3 nucleotide sequence: TGTGCCAGCAGCTCCCTTGGGGGGCGGGGGACCCAGTACTTC. Translated, it gives CASSSLGGRGTQYF.

There are many counts of this clonotype. This sequence joins TRBV20-1 and TRBJ2-7; no clear D. The CDR3 covers 14 residues. Germline V gene sequence: CDR1 DFQATT, CDR2 SNEGSKA (reference sequence). Trimming took 4 bases from V and 1 from J, leaving 14 bases between them. CDR3 in amino acids: CSAKEPLGSYEQYF. In nucleotides, the CDR3 is TGCAGTGCTAAAGAGCCCTTGGGATCCTACGAGCAGTACTTC.

This clonotype was picked up a small number of times. The J gene is TRBJ2-1, the V gene TRBV7-9; D is unresolved. Germline CDR1 and CDR2: SEHNR and FQNEAQ (reference sequence). Trimming cost V 5 bases and J 8 bases, with 13 bases left between them. The CDR3 covers 13 residues. The CDR3 sequence: CASSPGSDDEQFF. In nucleotides, the CDR3 is TGTGCCAGCAGCCCCGGAAGCGACGATGAGCAGTTCTTC.

This clonotype was seen a handful of times. The rearrangement links TRBV11-2 to TRBJ2-5; D not certain. V lost 6 bases, J lost 0 bases, and 8 bases lay in between. Germline V gene data show CDR1 as SGHAT and CDR2 as FQNNGV. The CDR3 length is 13 residues. The CDR3 sequence is CASRNSNQETQYF. The CDR3 DNA follows: TGTGCCAGCAGAAACAGCAACCAAGAGACCCAGTACTTC.

The rearrangement links TRBV29-1 to TRBJ2-6; D gene unclear. V shed 4 bases and J shed 2 bases, with 15 bases lying between them. This CDR3 spans 16 amino acids. Germline lookup yields CDR1 SQVTM and CDR2 ANQGSEA. This CDR3 reads CSVARTAGAGANVLTF. In nucleotides, the CDR3 is TGCAGCGTTGCCCGCACCGCCGGCGCTGGGGCCAACGTCCTGACTTTC.

The chain couples TRBV12-3 or TRBV12-4 to TRBJ1-4; 9 bases agree with TRBD1. The trim removed 8 bases at V and 8 bases at J, leaving 9 bases unmatched. This CDR3 has 14 residues. The CDR3 reads CASLRTGEREKLFF. CDR3 DNA sequence: TGTGCCAGCTTAAGGACAGGGGAACGGGAAAAACTGTTTTTT.

This clonotype was seen a handful of times. J is TRBJ1-1 and V is TRBV29-1, with 7 nucleotides matching TRBD1. V dropped 6 bases and J dropped 6; count of bases not matched to a gene: 1. Germline V gives CDR1 SQVTM, CDR2 ANQGSEA. CDR3 length equals 10 residues. Written as DNA, the CDR3 is TGCAGCGTAGACAGGGCTGAAGCTTTCTTT. Protein sequence: CSVDRAEAFF.

The chain recombines TRBV20-1 with TRBJ1-2, with TRBD1 as a possible D gene (5 bases). Germline V gene lookup returns CDR1 DFQATT and CDR2 SNEGSKA (reference sequence). The CDR3 covers 14 residues. Trimming pared 5 bases from V and 0 bases from J, leaving 13 bases between. The chain's CDR3 is CSALRGGANYGYTF. Written as DNA, the CDR3 is TGCAGTGCTTTGAGGGGAGGGGCTAACTATGGCTACACCTTC.

J is TRBJ1-5 and V is TRBV19; no firm D call. Trimming removed 6 bases at V and 4 bases at J, with 13 bases between. CDR1 is LNHDA and CDR2 is SQIVND in the germline V gene (reference sequence). The CDR3 is made up of 14 amino acids. This CDR3 is CASREAGLNQPQHF. The CDR3 nucleotides read TGTGCCAGTAGAGAGGCAGGACTAAATCAGCCCCAGCATTTT.

In its sample, this clonotype was seen a few times. The rearrangement links TRBV7-2 to TRBJ2-3, with 9 bases matching TRBD2. This CDR3 is 16 amino acids long. From germline, CDR1 is SGHTA and CDR2 FQGNSA. V lost 5 bases, J lost 3 bases, and 9 bases stayed unmatched. The CDR3, as DNA: TGTGCCAGCAGCGTCGTTGGCGGGGGGGCGACAGATACGCAGTATTTT. The encoded protein is CASSVVGGGATDTQYF. The full variable domain, with the rest looked up from reference TRBV7-2 and TRBJ2-3, is GAGVSQSPSNKVTEKGKDVELRCDPISGHTALYWYRQSLGQGLEFLIYFQGNSAPDKSGLPSDRFSAERTGGSVSTLTIQRTQQEDSAVYLCASSVVGGGATDTQYFGPGTRLTVL.